The source of this T cell receptor beta chain is a study of blood T cell repertoires in COVID-19. Study details: Researchers got acute and convalescent COVID-19 samples from the United States, Italy and Spain.

Ages ranged from about 18 to 89 years, with residence in around 24 US areas. Germline CDR1 and CDR2: SGHAT and FQNNGV. Trimming took 2 bases from V and 2 from J; bases not matched to a gene: 8. This CDR3 spans 17 amino acids. In the source study's methods: Estimation of nucleated cell counts relied on the amplification of reference gene primers. Clones were sequenced by immunoSEQ multiplex PCR, and TCRdb holds only the in-frame ones, with some missing. The V and J calls and the clone size are those of that table, but D and trimming were determined from the DNA. The profile covers hundreds of thousands of clones, with around 90% appearing a single time and 1.7% taken by the ten largest.

The chain combines TRBV11-2 with TRBJ1-5; 8 bases align to TRBD1. The TCR comes from a woman between 18 and 29 years old with acute COVID-19. The source material was PBMCs or T cells enriched from blood (not recorded which). CDR3: CASSLQGAGMGNQPQHF. CDR3 nucleotide sequence: TGTGCCAGCAGCTTACAGGGGGCAGGTATGGGCAATCAGCCCCAGCATTTT.